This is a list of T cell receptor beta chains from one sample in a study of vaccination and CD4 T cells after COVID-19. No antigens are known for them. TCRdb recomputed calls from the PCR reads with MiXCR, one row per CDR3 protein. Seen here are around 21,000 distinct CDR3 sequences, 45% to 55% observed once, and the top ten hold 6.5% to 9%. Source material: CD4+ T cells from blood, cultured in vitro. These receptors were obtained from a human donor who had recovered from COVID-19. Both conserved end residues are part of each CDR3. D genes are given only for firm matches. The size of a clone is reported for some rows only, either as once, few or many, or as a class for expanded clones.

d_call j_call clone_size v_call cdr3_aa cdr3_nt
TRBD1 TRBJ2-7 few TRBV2 CASLPTGGYEQYF TGTGCCAGCCTCCCGACAGGGGGTTACGAGCAGTACTTC
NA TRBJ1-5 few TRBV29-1 CSVTENSNQPQHF TGCAGCGTGACAGAGAATAGCAATCAGCCCCAGCATTTT
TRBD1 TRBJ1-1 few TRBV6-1 CASSRQGRVTEAFF TGTGCCAGCAGCAGACAGGGTCGTGTCACTGAAGCTTTCTTT
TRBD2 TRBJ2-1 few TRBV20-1 CSASLADEQFF TGCAGTGCTAGTCTAGCGGATGAGCAGTTCTTC
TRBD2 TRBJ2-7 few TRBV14 CASSLLGLAGMAYEQYF TGTGCCAGCAGCCTCCTCGGACTAGCGGGGATGGCCTACGAGCAGTACTTC
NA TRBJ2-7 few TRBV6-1 CASSPLEGEQYF TGTGCCAGCAGTCCATTAGAAGGCGAGCAGTACTTC
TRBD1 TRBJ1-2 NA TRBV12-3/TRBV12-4 CASSTNHRGPNYGYTF TGTGCCAGCAGTACCAATCACAGGGGACCTAACTATGGCTACACCTTC
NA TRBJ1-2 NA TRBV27 CASSLSRDYGYTF TGTGCCAGCAGTTTATCGCGGGACTATGGCTACACCTTC
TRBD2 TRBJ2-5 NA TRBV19 CASSAWTSGAETQYF TGTGCCAGTAGTGCCTGGACTAGCGGGGCAGAGACCCAGTACTTC
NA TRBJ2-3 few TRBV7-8 CASSTPRRQGGDTQYF TGTGCCAGCAGCACCCCCAGGAGACAGGGAGGAGATACGCAGTATTTT
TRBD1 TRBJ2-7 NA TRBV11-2 CASSPRTGGWASDYEQYF TGTGCCAGCAGCCCTCGGACAGGGGGCTGGGCTAGCGACTACGAGCAGTACTTC
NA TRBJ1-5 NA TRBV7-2 CASSLESGGRQPQHF TGTGCCAGCAGCTTAGAATCAGGAGGGCGGCAGCCCCAGCATTTT
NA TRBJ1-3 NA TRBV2 CASSEDSGNTIYF TGTGCCAGCAGTGAAGATTCTGGAAACACCATATATTTT
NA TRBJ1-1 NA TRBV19 CASSISPGDGWNTEAFF TGTGCCAGTAGTATTTCCCCAGGGGACGGGTGGAACACTGAAGCTTTCTTT
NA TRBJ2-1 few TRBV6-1 CASSTRRSAPNEQFF TGTGCCAGCAGCACCCGAAGATCGGCCCCGAATGAGCAGTTCTTC
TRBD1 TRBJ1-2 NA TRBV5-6 CASSPTGDMVGYTF TGTGCCAGCAGCCCGACAGGGGATATGGTGGGCTACACCTTC
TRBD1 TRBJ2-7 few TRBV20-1 CSARAGTGGSQQYF TGCAGTGCTAGAGCCGGGACAGGGGGATCACAGCAGTACTTC
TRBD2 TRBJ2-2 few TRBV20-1 CSARDWVAGDTGELFF TGCAGTGCTAGAGATTGGGTAGCGGGAGACACCGGGGAGCTGTTTTTT
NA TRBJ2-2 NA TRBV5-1 CASSLAPGSMGTGELFF TGCGCCAGCAGCTTGGCCCCAGGGTCGATGGGCACCGGGGAGCTGTTTTTC
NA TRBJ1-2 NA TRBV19 CASSIESYGYTF TGTGCCAGTAGTATAGAATCCTATGGCTACACCTTC
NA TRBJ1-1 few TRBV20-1 CSALGSLSESTEAFF TGCAGTGCCCTAGGGTCTCTCTCGGAGAGCACTGAAGCTTTCTTT
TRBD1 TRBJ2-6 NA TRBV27 CASRRDRGSTSGANVLTF TGTGCCAGCAGACGAGACAGGGGGTCAACCTCTGGGGCCAACGTCCTGACTTTC
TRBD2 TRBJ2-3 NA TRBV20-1 CSAFGLARGTDTQYF TGCAGTGCCTTTGGACTAGCGCGAGGGACAGATACGCAGTATTTT
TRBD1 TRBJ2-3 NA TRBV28 CASSQDRGLGTDTQYF TGTGCCAGCAGTCAGGACAGGGGGCTTGGCACAGATACGCAGTATTTT
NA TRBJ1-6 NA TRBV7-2 CASSLAGPPNSPLHF TGTGCCAGCAGCTTAGCAGGGCCTCCTAATTCACCCCTCCACTTT
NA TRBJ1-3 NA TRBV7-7 CASSLGGPGNTIYF TGTGCTAGCAGCTTAGGGGGTCCCGGAAACACCATATATTTT
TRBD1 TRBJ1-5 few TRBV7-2 CASSSTGGSNQPQHF TGTGCCAGCAGCTCCACAGGGGGCAGCAATCAGCCCCAGCATTTT
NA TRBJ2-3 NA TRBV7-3 CASSLTGIDTQYF TGTGCCAGCAGCTTAACGGGAATAGATACGCAGTATTTT
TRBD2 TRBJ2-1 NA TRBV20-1 CSASVSGSSEQFF TGCAGTGCTAGTGTTAGCGGGAGTAGTGAGCAGTTCTTC
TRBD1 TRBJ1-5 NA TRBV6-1 CASSESGGDQPQHF TGTGCCAGCAGTGAGTCAGGGGGGGACCAGCCCCAGCATTTT
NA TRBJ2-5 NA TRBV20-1 CSALEGETQYF TGCAGTGCCCTGGAGGGGGAGACCCAGTACTTC
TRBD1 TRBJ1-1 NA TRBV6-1 CASSPRQGAGTEAFF TGTGCCAGCAGCCCCCGACAGGGCGCGGGCACTGAAGCTTTCTTT
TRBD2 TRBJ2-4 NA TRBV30 CAWSAGRSGGKNIQYF TGTGCCTGGAGTGCAGGCAGGAGCGGGGGGAAAAACATTCAGTACTTC
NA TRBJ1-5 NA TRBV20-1 CSAETDQIDQPQHF TGCAGTGCTGAGACAGATCAAATTGACCAGCCCCAGCATTTT
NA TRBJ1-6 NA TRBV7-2 CASSLAGAHNSPLHF TGTGCCAGCAGCTTAGCGGGGGCCCATAATTCACCCCTCCACTTT
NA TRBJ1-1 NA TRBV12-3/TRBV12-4 CASSFRGMNTEAFF TGTGCCAGCAGTTTTCGGGGGATGAACACTGAAGCTTTCTTT
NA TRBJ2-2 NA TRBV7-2 CASSLRDTGELFF TGTGCCAGCAGCTTAAGGGACACCGGGGAGCTGTTTTTT
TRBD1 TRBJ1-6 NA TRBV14 CASSQHLPGQGYSPLHF TGTGCCAGCAGCCAACATCTTCCGGGACAGGGTTATTCACCCCTCCACTTT
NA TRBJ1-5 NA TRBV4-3 CASSQDQGSNQPQHF TGCGCCAGCAGCCAAGATCAGGGTAGCAATCAGCCCCAGCATTTT
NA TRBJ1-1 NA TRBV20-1 CSALDTEAFF TGCAGTGCTCTAGACACTGAAGCTTTCTTT
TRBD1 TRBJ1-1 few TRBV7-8 CASSPGTGGRTEAFF TGTGCCAGCAGCCCCGGGACAGGGGGAAGAACTGAAGCTTTCTTT
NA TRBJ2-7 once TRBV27 CASRDYRSYEQYF TGTGCCAGCAGAGACTACAGGTCCTACGAGCAGTACTTC
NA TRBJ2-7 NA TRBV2 CASSVRDSGQYF TGTGCCAGCAGTGTTAGAGACTCGGGGCAGTACTTC
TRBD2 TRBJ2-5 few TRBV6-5 CASSYSHGRGLETQYF TGTGCCAGCAGTTACTCGCACGGGAGGGGATTGGAGACCCAGTACTTC
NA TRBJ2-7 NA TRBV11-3 CASTNRVSGVYLYEQYF TGTGCCAGCACAAACAGGGTATCGGGTGTTTACCTCTACGAGCAGTACTTC
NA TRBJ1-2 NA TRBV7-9 CASSLETESYGYTF TGTGCCAGCAGCTTAGAGACAGAATCCTATGGCTACACCTTC
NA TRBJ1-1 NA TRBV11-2 CASSLVWGNTEAFF TGTGCCAGCAGCTTAGTATGGGGGAACACTGAAGCTTTCTTT
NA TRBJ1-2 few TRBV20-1 CSARGGYGYTF TGCAGTGCTAGGGGGGGGTATGGCTACACCTTC
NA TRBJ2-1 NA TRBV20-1 CSASPPTGVSYNEQFF TGCAGTGCTAGCCCCCCGACGGGAGTCTCCTACAATGAGCAGTTCTTC